These 12 T cell receptor beta chains were sequenced from one sample in a study of blood T cell repertoires in COVID-19. The table came from immunoSEQ multiplex PCR; TCRdb's copy has only in-frame clones and leaves some out. The repertoire has around 250,000 clones, about 84% of them found once; the top ten carry roughly 5.2%. Specimen: peripheral blood. All receptors derive from a woman aged 80 or over with COVID-19, enrolled during active disease.

This sequence joins TRBV7-8 and TRBJ2-7; 8 bases map to TRBD1. CDR1 and CDR2 (germline): SGHVS, FQNEAQ. The CDR3 runs to 14 residues. Trimming took 2 bases from V and 5 from J; bases not matched to a gene: 5. The CDR3 nucleotides read TGTGCCAGCAGCTTAACCCAGGGGGCTCACGAGCAGTACGTC. Translation gives CASSLTQGAHEQYV.

CDR3: CAWSVGLAGGPETQYF. In nucleotides, the CDR3 is TGTGCCTGGAGTGTTGGTCTAGCGGGGGGGCCGGAGACCCAGTACTTC. The chain links TRBV30 to TRBJ2-5; 12 nucleotides agree with TRBD2. V was clipped by 0 bases and J by 5 bases; unmatched bases: 7. CDR3 length: 16 residues. Looked up from germline, CDR1 is GTSNPN and CDR2 is SVGIG (reference sequence).

The V call is TRBV5-1, the J call TRBJ2-3; 10 bases are shared with TRBD2. CDR3 size: 18 residues. Losses at the gene ends were 4 bases for V and 2 bases for J; bases not matched to a gene: 13. CDR1 SGHRS and CDR2 YFSETQ come from the germline V gene. CDR3 sequence (DNA): TGCGCCAGCAGCGGAAAACTTTCTACTAGCGGGGTCACAGATACGCAGTATTTT. The encoded protein is CASSGKLSTSGVTDTQYF.

The V and J genes are TRBV28 and TRBJ2-1; TRBD2 matches at 10 bases. Germline V lookup: CDR1 MDHEN, CDR2 SYDVKM. Trimming removed 5 bases from V and 6 bases from J; junction bases left unmatched: 7. CDR3 length equals 15 residues. CDR3 in DNA: TGTGCCAGCAGTCCCACTAGCGGGGACTCCAATGAGCAGTTCTTC. It codes for CASSPTSGDSNEQFF.

V usage is TRBV5-8 and J usage is TRBJ1-6; maybe TRBD1 (6 bases). The V gene lost 6 bases and the J gene lost 2 bases, with 9 bases spanning the gap. CDR1 is SGHTS, CDR2 YDEGEE, per germline. The CDR3 contains 14 residues. The CDR3 protein is CASNGGPYNSPLHF. CDR3 sequence (DNA): TGTGCCAGCAATGGGGGCCCCTATAATTCACCCCTCCACTTT.

This chain connects TRBV7-9 to TRBJ2-4; 8 bases are a match to TRBD1. Germline loops: CDR1 SEHNR, CDR2 FQNEAQ (reference sequence). Trimming cost V 3 bases and J 5 bases; bases outside gene matches: 3. CDR3 length: 14 residues. The CDR3 DNA reads as TGTGCCAGCAGCTTGGGACAGGCCCAAAACATTCAGTACTTC. It yields the protein CASSLGQAQNIQYF. Full variable domain (outside the CDR3, taken from reference TRBV7-9 and TRBJ2-4): DTGVSQNPRHKITKRGQNVTFRCDPISEHNRLYWYRQTLGQGPEFLTYFQNEAQLEKSRLLSDRFSAERPKGSFSTLEIQRTEQGDSAMYLCASSLGQAQNIQYFGAGTRLSVL.

This rearrangement joins TRBV5-1 to TRBJ2-1, with TRBD2 matching 12 bases. Germline V CDR1 and CDR2: SGHRS, YFSETQ. Trimming at V came to 1 base and at J to 8 bases, leaving 10 bases not matched to a gene. CDR3 length equals 17 residues. CDR3 sequence: CASSLSTSGGGRDEQFF. The CDR3 nucleotides are TGCGCCAGCAGCTTGTCGACTAGCGGGGGCGGTAGGGATGAGCAGTTCTTC. Looking up the rest from reference TRBV5-1 and TRBJ2-1 gives the full variable domain: KAGVTQTPRYLIKTRGQQVTLSCSPISGHRSVSWYQQTPGQGLQFLFEYFSETQRNKGNFPGRFSGRQFSNSRSEMNVSTLELGDSALYLCASSLSTSGGGRDEQFFGPGTRLTVL.

The CDR3 DNA sequence: TGTGCCAGCAGTGAGGCGGGCAATGAGCAGTTCTTC. Translated, it gives CASSEAGNEQFF. This sequence joins TRBV6-1 and TRBJ2-1; perhaps TRBD2 as D (5 bases). Germline-derived CDR1 and CDR2 are MNHNS and SASEGT. The CDR3 runs to 12 residues. Trimming stripped 3 bases from V and 6 bases from J, with 6 bases between.

In its sample, this clone was seen once. J is TRBJ1-5 and V is TRBV3-1 (or the pseudogene TRBV3-2); perhaps TRBD1 as D (5 bases). CDR3 length equals 14 residues. Germline CDR1 reads LGHDT; CDR2 reads YNNKEL (reference sequence). V lost 6 bases to trimming and J lost 3 bases, with 12 bases between them. The CDR3 protein is CASSWQGPNQPQHF. CDR3 in DNA: TGTGCCAGCAGTTGGCAGGGTCCCAATCAGCCCCAGCATTTT.

This chain connects TRBV12-2 to TRBJ1-1. TRBV12-2 has pseudogene status. CDR3 length equals 18 residues. The CDR3 DNA reads as TGTGCAAGTCGCTTACCCTGGACTGATAATCCCGGTAACACTGAAGCTTTCTTT. Protein product: CASRLPWTDNPGNTEAFF.

This sequence joins TRBV5-6 and TRBJ2-5, with 9 bases fitting TRBD2. The CDR3 length is 17 residues. V trimming: 6 bases; J trimming: 6 bases; junction bases outside the gene matches: 18. Germline CDR1 and CDR2: SGHDT and YYEEEE. CDR3 coding DNA: TGTGCCAGCACCCGCCTGGGTAGCGGGGGAGGAGCGAAGACCCAGTACTTC. Translating gives CASTRLGSGGGAKTQYF.

The chain is built from TRBV9 and TRBJ2-3, with 8 bases matching TRBD2. The V gene end was trimmed by 0 bases and the J gene end by 4 bases; junction bases not matched to a gene: 4. In germline, CDR1 is SGDLS, CDR2 YYNGEE. The CDR3 contains 15 residues. The CDR3 loop reads CASSVGTSIADTQYF. DNA of the CDR3: TGTGCCAGCAGCGTAGGGACTAGCATAGCAGATACGCAGTATTTT.